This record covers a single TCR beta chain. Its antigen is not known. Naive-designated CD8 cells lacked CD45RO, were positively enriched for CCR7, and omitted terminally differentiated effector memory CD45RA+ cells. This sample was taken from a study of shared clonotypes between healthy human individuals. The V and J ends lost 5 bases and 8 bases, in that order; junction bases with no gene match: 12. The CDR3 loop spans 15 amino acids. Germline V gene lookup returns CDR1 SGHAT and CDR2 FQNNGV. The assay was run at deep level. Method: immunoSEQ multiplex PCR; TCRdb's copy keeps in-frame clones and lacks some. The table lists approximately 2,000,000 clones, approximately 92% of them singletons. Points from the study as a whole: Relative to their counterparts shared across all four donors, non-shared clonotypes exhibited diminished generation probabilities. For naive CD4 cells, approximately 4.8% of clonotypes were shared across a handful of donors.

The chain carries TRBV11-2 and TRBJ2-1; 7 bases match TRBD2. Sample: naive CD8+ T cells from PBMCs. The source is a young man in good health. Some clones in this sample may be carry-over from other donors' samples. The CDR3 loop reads CASSRILASGDEQFF. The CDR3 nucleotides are TGTGCCAGCAGCCGTATACTAGCGTCGGGCGATGAGCAGTTCTTC.